This entry lists 8 T cell receptor beta chains sequenced from one sample in a study of cytomegalovirus exposure and HLA in healthy donors. The study ran its PCR with 60 Vbeta and 13 Jbeta primers. Profiling relied on immunoSEQ multiplex PCR, and the TCRdb table lists in-frame clones only, not all of them. The sample's table shows 130,000 or so clones. The sample was PBMCs. These receptors all come from a middle-aged woman in good health and CMV-seronegative.

J is TRBJ2-5 and V is TRBV7-9; the match to TRBD1 covers 8 bases. Germline trimming cut 5 bases from V and 6 bases from J; bases unmatched to any gene: 8. The germline V gene encodes CDR1 SEHNR and CDR2 FQNEAQ (reference sequence). The CDR3 sequence is 14 residues long. CDR3 nucleotides: TGTGCCAGCAGCGAGACAGGGGTCAGGAAGACCCAGTACTTC. Its translation: CASSETGVRKTQYF.

In regard to this clone: Additional DNA sequences in this sample encode the identical CDR3. This chain uses TRBV28 with TRBJ1-1, with D unclear. The CDR3 length is 11 residues. The germline V gene encodes CDR1 MDHEN and CDR2 SYDVKM. Trimming removed 8 bases from V and 1 base from J, with 5 bases in between. As DNA, the CDR3 is TGTGCCAGCGCGGGGAACACTGAAGCTTTCTTT. As protein: CASAGNTEAFF.

The chain recombines TRBV7-8 with TRBJ1-2, with D unresolved. Germline values: CDR1 SGHVS, CDR2 FQNEAQ. The CDR3 extends over 14 amino acids. Trimming removed 1 base from V and 8 bases from J, with 14 bases in between. CDR3 protein: CASSLVPVTRGYTF. Here the CDR3 DNA reads TGTGCCAGCAGCTTAGTTCCGGTTACGCGGGGCTACACCTTC.

The chain carries TRBV19 and TRBJ1-1, with 9 bases aligning to TRBD1. Trimming removed 1 base from V and 0 bases from J; junction bases left unmatched: 3. This CDR3 is built from 16 residues. CDR1 and CDR2 from the germline V gene are LNHDA and SQIVND (reference sequence). The CDR3: CASSIGTGGMNTEAFF. In nucleotides, the CDR3 is TGTGCCAGTAGTATAGGAACAGGGGGCATGAACACTGAAGCTTTCTTT.

V usage is TRBV6-5 and J usage is TRBJ1-5, with TRBD1 as a possible D gene (6 bases). The CDR3 extends over 15 amino acids. CDR1 is MNHEY and CDR2 is SVGAGI in the germline V gene. The V and J ends lost 6 bases and 1 base respectively, with 13 bases between them. CDR3 residues: CASSRTVNSNQPQHF. The CDR3, as DNA: TGTGCCAGCAGCCGGACAGTTAACAGCAATCAGCCCCAGCATTTT.

This chain joins TRBV6-1 and TRBJ1-6, with D unresolved. This CDR3 has 15 residues. Germline CDR1 is MNHNS and CDR2 is SASEGT. Trimming shortened V by 3 bases and J by 10 bases, and 16 bases separated the two germline ends. The DNA for the CDR3 is TGTGCCAGCAGTGAGAACGAGGGCCCAAGGTCACCCCTCCACTTT. It encodes CASSENEGPRSPLHF.

The V and J genes are TRBV6-5 and TRBJ1-2; D may be TRBD1 (5 bases). The CDR3 covers 13 residues. The germline V gene has CDR1 MNHEY and CDR2 SVGAGI. Trimming cost V 6 bases and J 8 bases, with 16 bases left between them. The CDR3 sequence: CASSPIVGGGYTF. CDR3 DNA: TGTGCCAGCAGCCCCATTGTGGGGGGGGGCTACACCTTC.

The chain joins TRBV5-4 to TRBJ2-3; D is possibly TRBD2 (6 bases). This CDR3 region has 15 residues. The V gene's germline CDR1 is SGHNT and CDR2 YYREEE (reference sequence). The germline V and J ends were trimmed by 4 bases and 1 base, with 13 bases remaining between them. The CDR3: CASSPPERGTDTQYF. In nucleotides, the CDR3 is TGTGCCAGCAGCCCCCCCGAGCGGGGCACAGATACGCAGTATTTT.